The 20 T cell receptor beta chains listed next were all sequenced from one sample in a study of Graves' ophthalmopathy and Graves' hyperthyroidism. The study amplified TCR beta CDR3 regions using RNA transcripts. The authors performed first-round RT-PCR with HTBI primers and then a second-round multiplex PCR. Each CDR3 protein gets one entry after TCRdb re-called the multiplex PCR reads with MiXCR. The sample has about 370,000 distinct CDR3 sequences, about a sixth seen once. The sample was peripheral blood. These receptor sequences come from an adult woman with stable Graves' hyperthyroidism.

This clonotype has only a few counts. This may stem from a read error, because a much larger clone lies one nucleotide away. CDR3 in DNA: TGTGCCAGCAGCATAAACGCCCAAGCTCTCCGCCGGGCCAAAAACATTAAGTACTTC. Its translation: CASSINAQALRRAKNIKYF. The gene calls are TRBV11-2 and TRBJ2-4; no clear D. This CDR3 has 19 residues. Looked up from germline, CDR1 is SGHAT and CDR2 is FQNNGV.

This clonotype was seen ten or more times. This chain connects TRBV20-1 to TRBJ2-7; 9 bases fit TRBD2. The V gene end was trimmed by 5 bases and the J gene end by 7 bases; junction bases not matched to a gene: 9. Germline lookup yields CDR1 DFQATT and CDR2 SNEGSKA (reference sequence). The CDR3 consists of 13 residues. CDR3 DNA: TGCAGTGCTCCCAGACTAGCGGAGGGGGAGCAGTACTTC. Translating it yields CSAPRLAEGEQYF.

The sample holds many counts of this clonotype. The gene calls are TRBV4-1 and TRBJ1-5; D call uncertain. From germline, CDR1 is MGHRA and CDR2 YSYEKL. V was shortened by 1 base and J by 1 base, with 11 bases between the two germline ends. This CDR3 is 16 amino acids long. The CDR3 spells CASSQAGLRSNQPQHF. The CDR3 DNA follows: TGCGCCAGCAGCCAAGCGGGCCTGAGGAGCAATCAGCCCCAGCATTTT.

This clonotype was seen a few times. This may come from a read error, since a much larger clone is one base off. V and J are TRBV18 and TRBJ2-5, with unresolved D. In germline, CDR1 is KGHSH, CDR2 LQKENI. The CDR3 is 13 amino acids. CDR3 sequence reads: CASSPIVQGTQYF. The CDR3, as DNA: TGTGCCAGCTCACCAATTGTCCAAGGGACCCAGTACTTC.

Only a few counts were recorded for this clonotype. The V call is TRBV11-1, the J call TRBJ2-5; 13 nucleotides agree with TRBD2. The CDR3 length is 18 residues. Unmatched junction bases numbered 14, after V lost 7 bases and J lost 3 bases. The germline CDR1 and CDR2 sequences are SGHAT and FQDESV (reference sequence). CDR3 nucleotides: TGTGCCAGCAAATCCCCCCCGGGACTAGCGGGATACGAAGAGACCCAGTACTTC. This codes for CASKSPPGLAGYEETQYF. The variable domain in full, completed from reference TRBV11-1 and TRBJ2-5, reads EAEVAQSPRYKITEKSQAVAFWCDPISGHATLYWYRQILGQGPELLVQFQDESVVDDSQLPKDRFSAERLKGVDSTLKIQPAELGDSAMYLCASKSPPGLAGYEETQYFGPGTRLLVL.

This chain links TRBV10-3 with TRBJ2-4; D possibly matches TRBD1 or TRBD2 (7 bases each). Germline V lookup: CDR1 ENHRY, CDR2 SYGVKD. CDR3 size: 18 residues. V lost 10 bases and J 3 bases, leaving 28 bases between the germline ends. The CDR3 DNA sequence: TGTGCCACCCAACCAAGCCGACAGGGAGGGGTGGACAAAAACATTCAGTACTTC. Protein sequence: CATQPSRQGGVDKNIQYF.

This clonotype has at least ten counts. The chain recombines TRBV5-1 with TRBJ2-5; D tentatively fits TRBD1 or TRBD2 (5 bases each). Germline V lookup: CDR1 SGHRS, CDR2 YFSETQ. The CDR3 extends over 15 amino acids. Trimming took 1 base from V and 3 from J, leaving 13 bases between them. The CDR3 nucleotides read TGCGCCAGCAGCTTGCGGGGCGGGCTCGAAGAGACCCAGTACTTC. Protein sequence: CASSLRGGLEETQYF.

This clonotype was seen only once. V gene TRBV6-1 combines with J gene TRBJ1-1; D might be TRBD1 (6 bases). Germline CDR1 is MNHNS and CDR2 is SASEGT. The V end was cut by 8 bases, the J end by 1 base, with 11 bases between. The CDR3 length is 13 residues. CDR3 DNA sequence: TGTGCCAGCGGGGGACAACCGAACACTGAAGCTTTCTTT. It specifies CASGGQPNTEAFF.

To note about this clonotype: Germline and junction disagree at one end, which may indicate a read error. This chain uses TRBV4-2 with TRBJ2-7; no clear D. The CDR3 totals 15 residues. Per germline, CDR1 LGHNA and CDR2 YNFKEQ. The CDR3 nucleotides are TGTGCCAGCAGCCAACGAATTGAATCGCAATACGGGCAGTACTTC. Translated, it gives CASSQRIESQYGQYF.

As regards this clonotype: Its ends do not fully match the called genes, so a read error is possible. The rearrangement uses TRBV4-1 and TRBJ2-7; 14 bases line up with TRBD2. The length of the CDR3 is 17 residues. Germline-derived CDR1 and CDR2 are MGHRA and YSYEKL. Written as DNA, the CDR3 is TGCGCCAGCAGCCACCCGGGACTAGCGGGAGCTACCTACGAGCAGTGCTTC. Its protein product is CASSHPGLAGATYEQCF.

The chain employs TRBV11-2 and TRBJ2-2; D possibly corresponds to TRBD1 (6 bases). Germline assignment: CDR1 SGHAT and CDR2 FQNNGV. V was pared by 8 bases and J by 5 bases, with 21 bases between. CDR3 length equals 16 residues. CDR3 amino acids: CASRDRDGRGTGELFF. The CDR3, as DNA: TGTGCCAGCCGCGACCGAGATGGCAGGGGAACCGGGGAGCTGTTTTTT.

The J gene is TRBJ2-7, the V gene TRBV28; 9 bases line up with TRBD1. The germline V gene encodes CDR1 MDHEN and CDR2 SYDVKM. Unmatched junction bases numbered 4, after V lost 5 bases and J lost 8 bases. This CDR3 region has 12 residues. CDR3 residues: CASSTGGPQQYF. In DNA form, the CDR3 reads TGTGCCAGCAGTACAGGGGGCCCCCAGCAGTACTTC.

V gene TRBV12-3 or TRBV12-4 combines with J gene TRBJ2-1; no clear D gene. This CDR3 has 13 residues. V lost 4 bases to trimming and J lost 6 bases, with 10 bases between them. CDR3 sequence reads: CASSSSIGNEQFF. The CDR3 nucleotides read TGTGCCAGCAGTTCCAGTATTGGCAATGAGCAGTTCTTC.

This clonotype was counted between two and nine times. The V and J genes are TRBV12-3 or TRBV12-4 and TRBJ2-5; D is unresolved. The CDR3 runs 11 residues. Trimming pared 7 bases from V and 5 bases from J, leaving 8 bases between. CDR3: CASTKTETQYF. The CDR3 DNA sequence: TGTGCCAGCACCAAGACCGAGACCCAGTACTTC.

This clonotype was picked up a small number of times. The genes are TRBV27 and TRBJ1-4; TRBD1 matches at 7 bases. Per germline, CDR1 MNHEY and CDR2 SMNVEV (reference sequence). The CDR3 runs 15 residues. Trimming at V came to 5 bases and at J to 4 bases, leaving 7 bases not matched to a gene. The DNA for the CDR3 is TGTGCCAGCAGTCGGGGGGGACAGCTTAATGAAAAACTGTTTTTT. It translates to CASSRGGQLNEKLFF.

Many counts were recorded for this clonotype. J is TRBJ2-7 and V is TRBV7-2; weak D call: TRBD1 (5 bases). The CDR3 runs to 15 residues. The germline V gene has CDR1 SGHTA and CDR2 FQGNSA. V gave up 2 bases and J gave up 1 base, with 12 bases separating them. DNA for the CDR3: TGTGCCAGCAGCTTACCGCCCTCAGGGTCCTACGAGCAGTACTTC. As protein: CASSLPPSGSYEQYF.

There are many counts of this clonotype. The chain has TRBV10-3 and TRBJ1-6; 7 nucleotides agree with TRBD1. This CDR3 contains 13 residues. CDR1 and CDR2 (germline): ENHRY, SYGVKD. V lost 6 bases and J lost 9; bases outside the gene matches: 5. CDR3 DNA: TGTGCCATCAGCGGACAGGACAGTTCACCCCTCCACTTT. The encoded protein is CAISGQDSSPLHF.

The chain links TRBV29-1 to TRBJ1-1; TRBD1 is a possible D gene (5 bases). Trimming took 2 bases from V and 4 from J, leaving 11 bases between them. From germline, CDR1 is SQVTM and CDR2 ANQGSEA. The CDR3 extends over 13 amino acids. The CDR3 spells CSVEKGRGTEAFF. The CDR3 DNA follows: TGCAGCGTTGAAAAGGGTAGGGGCACTGAAGCTTTCTTT.

This clonotype has at least ten counts. The chain has TRBV6-5 and TRBJ2-5; TRBD2 agrees at 7 bases. The junction had 5 bases not matched to a gene; V was cut back by 2 bases and J by 2 bases. The CDR3 sequence is 15 residues long. Germline CDR1 MNHEY, CDR2 SVGAGI. The CDR3 DNA reads TGTGCCAGCAGTTACGGCGGGAGTCAACAAGAGACCCAGTACTTC. It encodes CASSYGGSQQETQYF.

The chain couples TRBV9 to TRBJ2-2; D is possibly TRBD2 (5 bases). CDR3 length: 16 residues. V gave up 2 bases and J gave up 2 bases, with 13 bases separating them. CDR1 is SGDLS, CDR2 YYNGEE, per germline. For the CDR3, the DNA is TGTGCCAGCAGCGTTTTCGCTAGCATCAACACCGGGGAGCTGTTTTTT. It codes for CASSVFASINTGELFF.